This T cell receptor (beta chain) came from a study of human T cells and chemical hapten exposure. Study-level findings and limits: Correlating positively with patch test score were the PT1 expanded TCR counts. Expanded TCR sets contained significantly more large CDR3 similarity clusters than controls.

Time point here: pre-sensitization, week 0. Treatment in this sample: therapeutic diphenylcyclopropenone sensitization with weekly scalp DPC. To note about this clonotype: Its antigen remains unidentified.

CDR1 SGHVS and CDR2 FQNEAQ come from the germline V gene. The junction had 8 bases not matched to a gene; V was cut back by 2 bases and J by 3 bases. The CDR3 sequence is 17 residues long. What the library attached to individual cDNA molecules were unique molecular identifiers. From the RACE reads, TCRdb called clonotypes with MiXCR, one entry per CDR3 protein. The data hold about 180,000 distinct CDR3 sequences, with more than 25% observed a single time. The chain carries TRBV7-8 and TRBJ2-7, with 12 bases that match TRBD2. Sequencing was performed on whole blood, taken in connection with sensitization to the hapten diphenylcyclopropenone (DPC). The TCR originated in a woman aged 25 to 39 with alopecia areata. Some clones in this sample may be carry-over from other donors' samples. The CDR3 loop is CASSLSPGLAGIYEQYF. CDR3 DNA sequence: TGTGCCAGCAGCTTAAGTCCCGGACTAGCGGGGATCTACGAGCAGTACTTC.